The 32 T cell receptor beta chains given below trace back to one sample, sequenced in a study of cytomegalovirus exposure and HLA in healthy donors (dated by TCRdb to about 2017). The library came from the immunoSEQ multiplex PCR assay. Drawn from immuneACCESS, this table holds only the in-frame rearrangements with V and J called that TCRdb kept. Clones are partly lost; checked studies trace under half to an unresolved V gene and leave the rest unexplained. Here the sample has fewer than 350,000 clones; 88% occur a single time. Jointly, the top ten make up over 0.7% of the sample. The sequencing input was PBMCs. These receptors were collected from a woman younger than 30 in good health and CMV-seronegative.

This clone turned up a few times. The V and J genes are TRBV11-1 and TRBJ2-7; possibly TRBD1 for D (6 bases). Germline values: CDR1 SGHAT, CDR2 FQDESV (reference sequence). V was clipped by 5 bases and J by 1 base, with 12 bases between them. The CDR3 extends over 14 amino acids. The CDR3 is CASSNRDTSYEQYF. The DNA of the CDR3 is TGTGCCAGCAGCAACCGGGACACATCCTACGAGCAGTACTTC.

This chain's CDR3 is CASSEALLEFLAGPDTQYF. The CDR3 region has the DNA TGTGCCAGCAGTGAAGCGCTTCTGGAGTTTTTGGCCGGCCCAGATACGCAGTATTTT. This rearrangement joins TRBV2 to TRBJ2-3, with D unclear. Germline loops: CDR1 SNHLY, CDR2 FYNNEI. V was shortened by 0 bases and J by 4 bases, with 23 bases between the two germline ends. The CDR3 contains 19 residues. The whole variable domain, filled in from reference TRBV2 and TRBJ2-3, reads EPEVTQTPSHQVTQMGQEVILRCVPISNHLYFYWYRQILGQKVEFLVSFYNNEISEKSEIFDDQFSVERPDGSNFTLKIRSTKLEDSAMYFCASSEALLEFLAGPDTQYFGPGTRLTVL.

For the CDR3, the DNA is TGTGCCAGCAGTCTCTCTGACAGGGGGCACTATGGCTACACCTTC. Protein product: CASSLSDRGHYGYTF. The chain links TRBV28 to TRBJ1-2, with 10 bases aligning to TRBD1. The CDR3 spans 15 residues. Germline CDR1 is MDHEN and CDR2 is SYDVKM. Trimming removed 5 bases from V and 3 bases from J; junction bases left unmatched: 6.

The J gene is TRBJ2-3, the V gene TRBV25-1, with TRBD2 as a possible D gene (6 bases). This CDR3 spans 13 amino acids. V lost 6 bases and J lost 4, with 11 bases in between. The V gene's germline CDR1 is MGHDK and CDR2 SYGVNS. CDR3 in amino acids: CASSGRDADTQYF. The CDR3 region has the DNA TGTGCCAGCAGCGGGCGGGACGCAGATACGCAGTATTTT. The whole variable domain, filled in from reference TRBV25-1 and TRBJ2-3, reads EADIYQTPRYLVIGTGKKITLECSQTMGHDKMYWYQQDPGMELHLIHYSYGVNSTEKGDLSSESTVSRIRTEHFPLTLESARPSHTSQYLCASSGRDADTQYFGPGTRLTVL.

The V call is TRBV6-1, the J call TRBJ1-2; no clear D. The CDR3 runs 13 residues. Trimming cost V 3 bases and J 4 bases, with 9 bases left between them. Germline CDR1 MNHNS, CDR2 SASEGT. The CDR3 loop is CASSDGSGYGYTF. The CDR3, as DNA: TGTGCCAGCAGTGATGGTTCGGGCTATGGCTACACCTTC.

The chain has TRBV27 and TRBJ2-7; 8 bases are a match to TRBD2. This CDR3 contains 17 residues. From germline, CDR1 is MNHEY and CDR2 SMNVEV (reference sequence). Unmatched junction bases numbered 15, after V lost 2 bases and J lost 6 bases. CDR3 nucleotide sequence: TGTGCCAGCAGTTTAAGCGGGGGCCTGGCTTCGGCGGGCGAGCAGTACTTC. It is translated as CASSLSGGLASAGEQYF.

This clone was seen once. The chain joins TRBV7-7 to TRBJ2-1, with 16 positions matching TRBD2. In germline, CDR1 is SSHAT, CDR2 FNYEAQ (reference sequence). The CDR3 has 17 amino acids. The trim removed 5 bases at V and 7 bases at J, leaving 8 bases unmatched. CDR3: CASSRGTSGREGNEQFF. The CDR3 nucleotides are TGTGCCAGCAGCCGCGGGACTAGCGGGAGGGAGGGGAATGAGCAGTTCTTC.

The chain carries TRBV5-1 and TRBJ2-4, with TRBD2 identical over 11 bases. The CDR3 runs to 17 residues. Germline CDR1 reads SGHRS; CDR2 reads YFSETQ. V shed 3 bases and J 0 bases; nucleotides not matched to a gene: 5. DNA for the CDR3: TGCGCCAGCAGCTCGACTAGCGGGACGATAGCCAAAAACATTCAGTACTTC. Translating gives CASSSTSGTIAKNIQYF.

The chain uses TRBV11-2 and TRBJ2-1; TRBD2 agrees at 10 bases. Germline assignment: CDR1 SGHAT and CDR2 FQNNGV. The CDR3 consists of 14 residues. The V and J ends lost 3 bases and 5 bases, in that order; junction bases with no gene match: 1. As DNA, the CDR3 is TGTGCCAGCAGCTTCGGACTAGCGGACAATGAGCAGTTCTTC. Encoded protein: CASSFGLADNEQFF. The full variable domain, with the rest looked up from reference TRBV11-2 and TRBJ2-1, is EAGVAQSPRYKIIEKRQSVAFWCNPISGHATLYWYQQILGQGPKLLIQFQNNGVVDDSQLPKDRFSAERLKGVDSTLKIQPAKLEDSAVYLCASSFGLADNEQFFGPGTRLTVL.

The gene calls are TRBV28 and TRBJ2-7; TRBD1 is a possible D gene (5 bases). CDR3 length: 13 residues. V was clipped by 5 bases and J by 2 bases, with 10 bases between them. Germline CDR1 reads MDHEN; CDR2 reads SYDVKM. The CDR3 region is CASSPGITYEQYF. In DNA, the CDR3 is TGTGCCAGCAGTCCAGGGATCACCTACGAGCAGTACTTC.

The chain joins TRBV4-1 to TRBJ1-3; tentatively, D is TRBD1 (6 bases). From germline, CDR1 is MGHRA and CDR2 YSYEKL. CDR3 length: 12 amino acids. The V gene lost 7 bases and the J gene lost 6 bases, with 10 bases spanning the gap. DNA for the CDR3: TGCGCCAGCAAGGGGGAGCCAAACACCATATATTTT. It specifies CASKGEPNTIYF.

The rearrangement uses TRBV4-1 and TRBJ1-3; D remains unclear. Germline V gene data show CDR1 as MGHRA and CDR2 as YSYEKL. V lost 3 bases and J lost 8, with 17 bases in between. The CDR3 loop spans 15 amino acids. This CDR3 is CASSHILGEADTIYF. Written as DNA, the CDR3 is TGCGCCAGCAGCCACATCCTCGGGGAGGCGGACACCATATATTTT.

This clone showed up just once. The chain couples TRBV15 to TRBJ2-5; 7 nucleotides match TRBD1. Losses at the gene ends were 6 bases for V and 4 bases for J; bases not matched to a gene: 5. From germline, CDR1 is LNHNV and CDR2 YYDKDF (reference sequence). The CDR3 covers 13 residues. CDR3 protein: CATSQGVGETQYF. The CDR3 coding sequence is TGTGCCACCAGTCAGGGGGTCGGAGAGACCCAGTACTTC.

The chain combines TRBV7-3 with TRBJ2-7; 8 nucleotides align to TRBD1. CDR1 and CDR2 (germline): SGHTA, FQGTGA. J lost 5 bases, V lost 2 bases, and 5 bases had no gene match. The CDR3 is 14 residues long. Written as DNA, the CDR3 is TGTGCCAGCAGCTTAGACAGGGGTAGGGACGAGCAGTACTTC. Protein product: CASSLDRGRDEQYF.

The chain recombines TRBV7-2 with TRBJ2-3; 12 bases are shared with TRBD2. V shed 1 base, J shed 6 bases, and the junction held 11 bases outside the gene matches. CDR3 length: 18 residues. Germline CDR1 SGHTA, CDR2 FQGNSA. Here the CDR3 DNA reads TGTGCCAGCAGCTTAGGTACCCTAGCGGGAGGGCCATCCGATACGCAGTATTTT. Its protein is CASSLGTLAGGPSDTQYF.

The chain links TRBV6-5 to TRBJ1-1; tentative D call: TRBD1 (6 bases). CDR1 and CDR2 (germline): MNHEY, SVGAGI. The V end was cut by 6 bases, the J end by 5 bases, with 19 bases between. The CDR3 spans 15 residues. CDR3 loop: CASRLNQGIGTEAFF. CDR3 coding DNA: TGTGCCAGCAGACTAAATCAGGGGATAGGGACTGAAGCTTTCTTT.

CDR3 nucleotide sequence: TGTGCCAGCAGCGTAGACCCCTCGGGCACCGGGGAGCTGTTTTTT. It yields the protein CASSVDPSGTGELFF. The V and J genes are TRBV9 and TRBJ2-2; D is unclear. The germline V gene has CDR1 SGDLS and CDR2 YYNGEE. This CDR3 is built from 15 residues. The V and J ends lost 0 bases and 4 bases respectively, with 10 bases between them.

The chain links TRBV6-5 to TRBJ1-2; maybe TRBD1 (6 bases). V was pared by 5 bases and J by 2 bases, with 12 bases between. This CDR3 region has 14 residues. CDR1 is MNHEY, CDR2 SVGAGI, per germline. CDR3 region: CASSEGGGNYGYTF. The CDR3 bases are TGTGCCAGCAGTGAAGGGGGGGGAAACTATGGCTACACCTTC.

For the CDR3, the DNA is TGTGCCAGCAGCGACGCAACCGGGACAGGGAAGGACGAGCAGTACTTC. This translates into CASSDATGTGKDEQYF. The chain is built from TRBV7-9 and TRBJ2-7; 9 bases fit TRBD1. The CDR3 length is 16 residues. Germline V gene sequence: CDR1 SEHNR, CDR2 FQNEAQ (reference sequence). With V trimmed by 5 bases and J by 5 bases, 13 bases remained unmatched.

The chain couples TRBV10-3 to TRBJ2-1; TRBD1 is a possible D gene (5 bases). This CDR3 region has 14 residues. The germline V gene has CDR1 ENHRY and CDR2 SYGVKD. With 2 bases removed from V and 1 base from J, the gap between germline ends came to 6 bases. The CDR3 reads CAISEGQSYNEQFF. The CDR3 bases are TGTGCCATCAGTGAGGGACAATCCTACAATGAGCAGTTCTTC.

The count of this clone is one. The chain employs TRBV29-1 and TRBJ1-5; the D gene is possibly TRBD1 (5 bases). CDR1 is SQVTM, CDR2 ANQGSEA, per germline. The CDR3 has 14 residues. The V end was cut by 7 bases, the J end by 2 bases, with 15 bases between. The CDR3 region has the DNA TGCAGCGGCGTCAGGGATTTCGGCAATCAGCCCCAGCATTTT. The encoded protein is CSGVRDFGNQPQHF.

This sequence joins TRBV19 and TRBJ1-1; 8 positions match TRBD1. The germline gives CDR1 LNHDA, CDR2 SQIVND (reference sequence). There are 16 residues in the CDR3. Trimming cost V 6 bases and J 1 base; bases outside gene matches: 10. CDR3 region: CASRRNPRGPNTEAFF. The CDR3 region has the DNA TGTGCCAGTAGGAGAAATCCCAGGGGGCCGAACACTGAAGCTTTCTTT.

Notes on this clone: Other DNA sequences in this specimen translate into the identical CDR3. The chain combines TRBV27 with TRBJ1-5; D may be TRBD1 (6 bases). The length of the CDR3 is 13 residues. CDR1 MNHEY and CDR2 SMNVEV come from the germline V gene (reference sequence). Trimming took off 6 bases at V and 0 bases at J, with 6 bases between the two ends. As DNA, the CDR3 is TGTGCCAGCAGACAGGGTAGCAATCAGCCCCAGCATTTT. It yields the protein CASRQGSNQPQHF.

The V and J genes are TRBV7-8 and TRBJ2-7; weak D call: TRBD2 (6 bases). The CDR3 consists of 15 residues. Per the germline V gene, CDR1 is SGHVS and CDR2 is FQNEAQ. Trimming cost V 5 bases and J 5 bases, with 19 bases left between them. CDR3 region: CASSNSRLVRNEQYF. CDR3 DNA: TGTGCCAGCAGCAACTCGAGACTAGTTCGGAACGAGCAGTACTTC.

Comment on this clone: At one end the junction does not follow the germline gene, possibly because of a read error. The rearrangement links TRBV27 to TRBJ2-3, with D possibly TRBD2 on 6 matching bases. The CDR3 consists of 15 residues. Germline CDR1 is MNHEY and CDR2 is SMNVEV (reference sequence). The CDR3 here is CASSPGGGGTGTQYF. The CDR3 nucleotides are TGTGCCAGCAGCCCTGGGGGAGGCGGCACAGGTACGCAGTATTTT.

This chain links TRBV9 with TRBJ2-1, with D perhaps TRBD2 (5 bases). This CDR3 is built from 15 residues. The V gene lost 0 bases and the J gene lost 5 bases, with 12 bases spanning the gap. From germline, CDR1 is SGDLS and CDR2 YYNGEE. CDR3 in DNA: TGTGCCAGCAGCGTAGGGGTTAAACTAGACAATGAGCAGTTCTTC. Amino acid sequence: CASSVGVKLDNEQFF.

The genes are TRBV5-6 and TRBJ1-3; a possible D gene is TRBD1 (6 bases). CDR1 is SGHDT, CDR2 YYEEEE, per germline. This CDR3 is built from 16 residues. Trimming removed 4 bases at V and 3 bases at J, with 17 bases between. This CDR3 reads CASSLRTVPVGNTIYF. In DNA, the CDR3 is TGTGCCAGCAGCCTACGGACAGTACCAGTTGGAAACACCATATATTTT.

In DNA form, the CDR3 reads TGTGCCAGCAGTTCCTCCCGGGGCGAGAACAGGGGGCGTTCAGGGCAGCCCCAGCATTTT. Translation: CASSSSRGENRGRSGQPQHF. The rearrangement joins TRBV28 to TRBJ1-5; 9 nucleotides line up with TRBD1. The germline gives CDR1 MDHEN, CDR2 SYDVKM. The CDR3 loop spans 20 amino acids. With 4 bases clipped from V and 7 bases from J, the junction kept 23 bases outside the gene matches.

This chain uses TRBV15 with TRBJ1-1, with a tentative D call TRBD1 (5 bases). This CDR3 spans 14 amino acids. Germline V CDR1 and CDR2: LNHNV, YYDKDF (reference sequence). Trimming stripped 3 bases from V and 1 base from J, with 9 bases between. DNA for the CDR3: TGTGCCACCAGCAGTTTGCAGGGGAACACTGAAGCTTTCTTT. Translating gives CATSSLQGNTEAFF.

The rearrangement joins TRBV5-1 to TRBJ2-3, with 8 bases aligning to TRBD2. Germline assignment: CDR1 SGHRS and CDR2 YFSETQ. V lost 4 bases to trimming and J lost 1 base; unmatched junction nucleotides: 5. This CDR3 comprises 15 residues. CDR3 in amino acids: CASSPGLAGTDTQYF. The CDR3 region has the DNA TGCGCCAGCAGCCCTGGACTAGCCGGCACAGATACGCAGTATTTT.

The V call is TRBV4-1, the J call TRBJ2-1; D possibly corresponds to TRBD2 (6 bases). Trimming left V 2 bases short and J 9 bases short, with 17 bases between. Germline CDR1 and CDR2: MGHRA and YSYEKL. The CDR3 runs 15 residues. The CDR3 region has the DNA TGCGCCAGCAGCCAACCAACGGAGGGGTTGCCTGAGCAGTTCTTC. Translated, it gives CASSQPTEGLPEQFF.

The genes are TRBV4-3 and TRBJ2-7; TRBD1 matches 9 bases. This CDR3 spans 15 amino acids. Germline CDR1 and CDR2: LGHNA and YSLEER. The junction had 5 bases not matched to a gene; V was cut back by 1 base and J by 4 bases. DNA for the CDR3: TGCGCCAGCAGCCAAGTCAACAGGGGGCTGTACGAGCAGTACTTC. Its protein is CASSQVNRGLYEQYF.